Sequencing of this TCR beta chain was carried out in a study of vaccination effects on CD4 cells after COVID-19. Study overall: CD4+ T cells specific for antigen were expanded with viral peptide pools by the ViraFEST assay before sequencing.

Study-level findings and limits: Infection-derived and vaccine-derived clones contracted markedly late after vaccination.

Of note for this clone: Antigen unknown.

The germline CDR1 and CDR2 sequences are SEHNR and FQNEAQ (reference sequence). J lost 0 bases, V lost 6 bases, and 6 bases had no gene match. This CDR3 is 16 amino acids long. Clones were sequenced by immunoSEQ multiplex PCR, and TCRdb holds only the in-frame ones, with some missing. The sample contains 66,000 or so clones, 70% to 85% of which appear only once. Subsequent to a culture period of more than 9 days, CD4+ T cells were isolated. The participants, recipients of two vaccine doses, got either BNT162b2 or mRNA-1273. Vaccinees lacked prior SARS-CoV-2 infection and tested negative for nucleocapsid antibodies.

This receptor was identified in a human donor who received a COVID-19 vaccine. Sequencing used CD4+ T cells from PBMCs cultured without peptide, obtained after COVID-19 vaccination. This chain joins TRBV7-9 and TRBJ2-2; TRBD2 agrees at 8 bases. The CDR3 nucleotides are TGTGCCAGCAGGGGTGGACTAGCTTCGAACACCGGGGAGCTGTTTTTT. The encoded protein is CASRGGLASNTGELFF.